These 16 T cell receptor beta chains share one sample of origin, sequenced in a study of regulatory T cells in long-lasting Graves disease. To make TCR beta libraries, researchers used iRepertoire HTBI primers and Arm-PCR of CDR3 regions. TCRdb re-called the multiplex PCR reads through MiXCR, storing one row per CDR3 protein. The data show 400,000 to 650,000 distinct CDR3 sequences, about 16% seen once. This sample's time point: newly diagnosed GD, antithyroid drugs for less than 3 months. The TCR library was made from RNA that had been extracted from PBMCs in TRIzol. This sample was also put to use in a study of T cells in Graves' hyperthyroidism and ophthalmopathy.

The input for sequencing was peripheral blood mononuclear cells (PBMCs), taken at new diagnosis, from a patient treated with antithyroid drugs. Source of these receptors: a woman aged 35-65 years with Graves disease.

This clonotype was seen at least ten times. The rearrangement joins TRBV2 to TRBJ1-2; 8 nucleotides agree with TRBD1. The ends lost 10 bases at V and 2 bases at J; junction bases unmatched: 6. The CDR3 totals 13 residues. The V gene's germline CDR1 is SNHLY and CDR2 FYNNEI. CDR3 nucleotide sequence: TGTGCCACCGAGACAGGGGCGAACTATGGCTACACCTTC. This gives the protein CATETGANYGYTF.

This clonotype was seen at least ten times. This chain uses TRBV4-2 with TRBJ1-4; D may be TRBD1 (5 bases). Trimming took 0 bases from V and 8 from J, leaving 16 bases between them. The CDR3 loop spans 16 amino acids. Germline V gene sequence: CDR1 LGHNA, CDR2 YNFKEQ. The CDR3: CASSQDPGPQGEKLFF. The CDR3 DNA is TGTGCCAGCAGCCAAGACCCAGGGCCTCAGGGCGAAAAACTGTTTTTT.

CDR3 sequence (DNA): TGCAGTGCTAGAGATCGCTCAGACAGGGACTACGAGCAGTACTTC. Protein: CSARDRSDRDYEQYF. The chain links TRBV20-1 to TRBJ2-7, with 7 bases lining up with TRBD1. Germline V gene data show CDR1 as DFQATT and CDR2 as SNEGSKA (reference sequence). V was pared by 0 bases and J by 3 bases, with 8 bases of the junction left unmatched. CDR3 length: 15 amino acids.

V and J are TRBV19 and TRBJ2-5, with 7 nucleotides matching TRBD1. The CDR3 totals 15 residues. Germline V gene data show CDR1 as LNHDA and CDR2 as SQIVND (reference sequence). V lost 4 bases and J lost 2; bases outside the gene matches: 7. The CDR3: CASSRTGVQQETQYF. CDR3 nucleotides: TGTGCCAGTAGTAGAACAGGGGTCCAACAAGAGACCCAGTACTTC.

Details on this clonotype: A much bigger clone sits one base away, suggesting this may be a read error. The chain joins TRBV3-1 to TRBJ1-1; no definite D call. Germline V lookup: CDR1 LGHDT, CDR2 YNNKEL (reference sequence). Trimming stripped 4 bases from V and 3 bases from J, with 9 bases between. The CDR3 is 13 amino acids. The CDR3 region has the DNA TGTGCCAGCAGCCGAGCCGGGTACACTGAAGCTTTCTTT. Translating gives CASSRAGYTEAFF.

This clonotype was found many times. The CDR3 nucleotides are TGTGCCAGTAGTATGTCAGGTCCCTATGGCTACACCTTC. This translates into CASSMSGPYGYTF. The chain employs TRBV19 and TRBJ1-2; D unresolved. V was clipped by 3 bases and J by 4 bases, with 9 bases between them. Germline V gene data show CDR1 as LNHDA and CDR2 as SQIVND (reference sequence). CDR3 length equals 13 residues.

This clonotype was seen at least ten times. The CDR3 bases are TGTGCCAGCAGTTACGGGGTGAACACTGAAGCTTTCTTT. Translated, it gives CASSYGVNTEAFF. This chain links TRBV28 with TRBJ1-1, with no clear D. The CDR3 totals 13 residues. Germline V gene lookup returns CDR1 MDHEN and CDR2 SYDVKM. The ends were cut back, 4 bases at V and 0 bases at J, with 6 bases in the middle.

This clonotype was seen ten or more times. The V call is TRBV27, the J call TRBJ1-5; D perhaps matches TRBD1 (6 bases). Germline V gene lookup returns CDR1 MNHEY and CDR2 SMNVEV (reference sequence). The CDR3 sequence is 14 residues long. The germline V and J ends were trimmed by 3 bases and 4 bases, with 10 bases remaining between them. The CDR3 spells CASSLTRGNQPQHF. The DNA for the CDR3 is TGTGCCAGCAGTTTGACCAGGGGAAATCAGCCCCAGCATTTT.

This sequence joins TRBV6-2 or TRBV6-3 and TRBJ2-4, with D perhaps matching TRBD1 (6 bases). CDR3 length: 13 amino acids. Germline CDR1 reads MNHEY; CDR2 reads SVGEGT. V was shortened by 10 bases and J by 7 bases, with 17 bases between the two germline ends. The CDR3 sequence: CAKGHLLQNIQYF. The CDR3 nucleotides read TGTGCCAAGGGACACCTCCTTCAGAACATTCAGTACTTC.

This clonotype was detected ten times or more. The chain uses TRBV2 and TRBJ2-1, with 7 positions matching TRBD2. The CDR3 covers 15 residues. Germline V gene sequence: CDR1 SNHLY, CDR2 FYNNEI. Unmatched junction bases numbered 6, after V lost 2 bases and J lost 5 bases. The CDR3 loop reads CASSEWRGGDNEQFF. CDR3 bases: TGTGCCAGCAGTGAATGGCGGGGAGGGGACAATGAGCAGTTCTTC. Drawing the rest from reference TRBV2 and TRBJ2-1, the complete variable domain is EPEVTQTPSHQVTQMGQEVILRCVPISNHLYFYWYRQILGQKVEFLVSFYNNEISEKSEIFDDQFSVERPDGSNFTLKIRSTKLEDSAMYFCASSEWRGGDNEQFFGPGTRLTVL.

The V gene is TRBV5-1, the J gene TRBJ2-3, with a weak D call TRBD1 (5 bases). The CDR3 is 14 amino acids. Looked up from germline, CDR1 is SGHRS and CDR2 is YFSETQ. V was pared by 4 bases and J by 1 base, with 10 bases between. The CDR3 DNA reads TGCGCCAGCAGCCCAGGGTTCGGCACAGATACGCAGTATTTT. Its protein is CASSPGFGTDTQYF.

The table lists this clonotype with many counts. The V call is TRBV18, the J call TRBJ2-7, with unresolved D. Germline CDR1 and CDR2: KGHSH and LQKENI. The CDR3 runs to 14 residues. V lost 0 bases to trimming and J lost 6 bases, with 12 bases between them. DNA for the CDR3: TGTGCCAGCTCACCACCCTCAGTACAGCTCGAGCAGTACTTC. This gives the protein CASSPPSVQLEQYF.

The chain uses TRBV2 and TRBJ1-5; 9 bases line up with TRBD1. Germline CDR1 SNHLY, CDR2 FYNNEI. V shed 6 bases, J shed 6 bases, and the junction held 12 bases outside the gene matches. The CDR3 runs to 16 residues. The DNA for the CDR3 is TGTGCCAGCAGCCGGACGACCGGGACAGGGAGTCAGCCCCAGCATTTT. This translates into CASSRTTGTGSQPQHF.

This clonotype turned up a few times. V and J are TRBV4-1 and TRBJ2-2, with a possible D match to TRBD1 (6 bases). This CDR3 contains 15 residues. V lost 5 bases to trimming and J lost 1 base, with 11 bases between them. Germline-derived CDR1 and CDR2 are MGHRA and YSYEKL. CDR3 region: CASSYPGQNTGELFF. DNA of the CDR3: TGCGCCAGCAGCTATCCGGGACAGAACACCGGGGAGCTGTTTTTT.

This clonotype has only a few counts. The chain carries TRBV6-2 or TRBV6-3 and TRBJ1-5; possible D gene TRBD1, 6 bases. This CDR3 is 16 amino acids long. CDR1 is MNHEY, CDR2 SVGEGT, per germline. The V end was cut by 2 bases, the J end by 4 bases, with 15 bases between. CDR3 DNA: TGTGCCAGCAGTTACGGTTCGGGGGGCGGGAATCAGCCCCAGCATTTT. Residues: CASSYGSGGGNQPQHF.

This clonotype was picked up many times. V is TRBV11-2 and J is TRBJ2-1; 7 bases align to TRBD1. The CDR3 covers 18 residues. The germline V gene encodes CDR1 SGHAT and CDR2 FQNNGV. J was trimmed by 4 bases and V by 5 bases; bases with no gene match: 17. The DNA of the CDR3 is TGTGCCAGCAGCCATTCAGGCCGACACAGGGGTACTTACAATGAGCAGTTCTTC. Translation gives CASSHSGRHRGTYNEQFF.